Listed here are 11 T cell receptor beta chains from one sample, sequenced in a study of Ad26.COV2.S vaccination and SARS-CoV-2 variants. Assay: immunoSEQ multiplex PCR; the TCRdb copy retains only in-frame clones and omits some. This sample yields around 340,000 clones, of which roughly 91% are seen a single time; just under 5% belongs to the top ten. The sample's treatment: around 19 received Ad26.COV2.S at low or high dose, single or two shots; several received placebo; per-sample allocation not given. Day 63 after the first injection of vaccine or placebo was the sampling time. The source material was peripheral blood, sampled in a trial of Ad26.COV2.S vaccine versus placebo. The receptors were gathered from a person between 18 and 65 years old who received the Ad26.COV2.S COVID-19 vaccine or a placebo.

The V gene is TRBV7-2, the J gene TRBJ2-2; 9 bases line up with TRBD2. In germline, CDR1 is SGHTA, CDR2 FQGNSA. The CDR3 covers 18 residues. The V gene end was trimmed by 5 bases and the J gene end by 5 bases; junction bases not matched to a gene: 15. The chain's CDR3 is CASSRRARGGLRTGELFF. The CDR3 coding sequence is TGTGCCAGCAGCCGCCGTGCGCGGGGGGGCCTGAGAACCGGGGAGCTGTTTTTT.

The chain employs TRBV19 and TRBJ1-2; D may be TRBD1 (5 bases). This CDR3 contains 14 residues. CDR1 is LNHDA and CDR2 is SQIVND in the germline V gene (reference sequence). The V end was cut by 8 bases, the J end by 8 bases, with 21 bases between. The CDR3 loop is CASGRHQGFGGYTF. The CDR3 DNA sequence: TGTGCCAGTGGAAGACATCAGGGATTCGGAGGCTACACCTTC.

The chain combines TRBV29-1 with TRBJ1-1; D unresolved. Germline lookup yields CDR1 SQVTM and CDR2 ANQGSEA. The length of the CDR3 is 14 residues. The V end was cut by 0 bases, the J end by 0 bases, with 8 bases between. CDR3 sequence reads: CSVEDNLMNTEAFF. As DNA, the CDR3 is TGCAGCGTTGAAGATAACCTAATGAACACTGAAGCTTTCTTT.

This clone occurred once. The J gene is TRBJ1-2, the V gene TRBV28; D is perhaps TRBD1 (5 bases). Between the trimmed V and J ends, which lost 6 bases and 8 bases, there was a span of 13 bases. Germline V gives CDR1 MDHEN, CDR2 SYDVKM. CDR3 size: 12 residues. The CDR3 region is CASRVGGGGYTF. The CDR3 DNA reads TGTGCCAGCAGGGTCGGGGGAGGAGGCTACACCTTC.

The V and J genes are TRBV7-3 and TRBJ2-6; TRBD1 might be the D (6 bases). The CDR3 sequence is 16 residues long. Deletions cut 5 bases from V and 2 bases from J, with 13 bases between. Germline V gene data show CDR1 as SGHTA and CDR2 as FQGTGA. The CDR3 region is CASSPQGTAGANVLTF. The CDR3 DNA is TGTGCCAGCAGCCCACAGGGAACGGCTGGGGCCAACGTCCTGACTTTC.

V gene TRBV13 combines with J gene TRBJ1-5; D is unclear. Deletions cut 0 bases from V and 6 bases from J, with 6 bases between. Germline V CDR1 and CDR2: PRHDT, FYEKMQ (reference sequence). The CDR3 sequence is 13 residues long. The CDR3 bases are TGTGCCAGCAGCTTAGGTGGTAGTCAGCCCCAGCATTTT. Translation gives CASSLGGSQPQHF.

The chain employs TRBV10-1 and TRBJ2-3, with 10 bases that match TRBD2. V was clipped by 10 bases and J by 6 bases; unmatched bases: 16. The CDR3 runs 16 residues. Germline V lookup: CDR1 WNHNN, CDR2 SYGVQD (reference sequence). DNA for the CDR3: TGCGCCACCCGGGGACTAGCGCCGGGTATGTTGGATACGCAGTATTTT. As protein: CATRGLAPGMLDTQYF.

The chain combines TRBV4-1 with TRBJ1-6; 7 bases fit TRBD1. Germline CDR1 reads MGHRA; CDR2 reads YSYEKL. CDR3 length: 16 amino acids. Trimming at V came to 5 bases and at J to 7 bases, leaving 11 bases not matched to a gene. The DNA of the CDR3 is TGCGCCAGCAGCTCTTTTACCCGGGACAGAAATTCACCCCTCCACTTT. Translation gives CASSSFTRDRNSPLHF.

This clone is a singleton in its sample. The chain employs TRBV7-9 and TRBJ2-2; no definite D call. Deletions cut 0 bases from V and 3 bases from J, with 14 bases between. The CDR3 consists of 17 residues. From germline, CDR1 is SEHNR and CDR2 FQNEAQ (reference sequence). CDR3 loop: CASSLARNNHDTGELFF. The CDR3 nucleotides are TGTGCCAGCAGCTTAGCTCGGAATAACCACGACACCGGGGAGCTGTTTTTT.

This clone showed up just a few times. The chain links TRBV9 to TRBJ2-7; 8 positions match TRBD1. Losses at the gene ends were 4 bases for V and 2 bases for J; bases not matched to a gene: 8. The germline gives CDR1 SGDLS, CDR2 YYNGEE. This CDR3 contains 15 residues. As DNA, the CDR3 is TGTGCCAGCAGCCCAGGGGGCAACACCGCCTACGAGCAGTACTTC. As protein: CASSPGGNTAYEQYF.

This clone has only a few counts. This chain joins TRBV6-6 and TRBJ2-1; 9 nucleotides align to TRBD1. Germline CDR1 is MNHNY and CDR2 is SVGAGI (reference sequence). The CDR3 extends over 14 amino acids. J lost 7 bases, V lost 11 bases, and 12 bases had no gene match. The DNA of the CDR3 is TGTGCCGGAACATCCGGGACAGGGACTAATGAGCAGTTCTTC. As protein: CAGTSGTGTNEQFF.